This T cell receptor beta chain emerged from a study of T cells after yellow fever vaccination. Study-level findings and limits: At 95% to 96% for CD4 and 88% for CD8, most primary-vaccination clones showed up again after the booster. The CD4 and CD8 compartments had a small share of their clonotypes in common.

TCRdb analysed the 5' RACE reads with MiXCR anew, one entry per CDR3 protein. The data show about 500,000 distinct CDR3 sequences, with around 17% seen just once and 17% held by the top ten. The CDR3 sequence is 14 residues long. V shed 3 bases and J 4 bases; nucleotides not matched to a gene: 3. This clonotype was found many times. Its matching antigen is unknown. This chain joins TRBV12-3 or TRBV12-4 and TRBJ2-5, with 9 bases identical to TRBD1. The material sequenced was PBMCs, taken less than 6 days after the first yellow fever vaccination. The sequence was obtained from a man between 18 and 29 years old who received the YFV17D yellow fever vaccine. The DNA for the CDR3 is TGTGCCAGCAGTTTCCCGGACAGGGGAGAGACCCAGTACTTC. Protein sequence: CASSFPDRGETQYF.